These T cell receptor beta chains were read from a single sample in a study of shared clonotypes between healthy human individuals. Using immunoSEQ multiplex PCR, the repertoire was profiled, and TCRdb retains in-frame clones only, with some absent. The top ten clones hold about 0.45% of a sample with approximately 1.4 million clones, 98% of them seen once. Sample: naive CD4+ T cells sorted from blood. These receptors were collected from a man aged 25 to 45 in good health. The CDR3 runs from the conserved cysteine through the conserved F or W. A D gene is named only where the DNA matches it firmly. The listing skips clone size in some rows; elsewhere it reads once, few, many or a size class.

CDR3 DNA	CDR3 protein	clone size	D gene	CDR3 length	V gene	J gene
TGTGCCAGCAGTTTAACGGGACAGGGGGCTTTGTTCTATGGCTACACCTTC	CASSLTGQGALFYGYTF	NA	TRBD1	17	TRBV27	TRBJ1-2
TGTGCCACGACAGTGAAAGGTGGGTCGGAGCAGTTCTTC	CATTVKGGSEQFF	NA	NA	13	TRBV6-1	TRBJ2-1
TGTGCCAGCAGCCAACCGCTTCGGAAGGACAATGAGCAGTTCTTC	CASSQPLRKDNEQFF	NA	NA	15	TRBV4-2	TRBJ2-1
TGTGCCAGTAAGCGGGAAGAGGGACAGGGGGAGCTTCAGCCCCAGCATTTT	CASKREEGQGELQPQHF	NA	TRBD1	17	TRBV19	TRBJ1-5
TGTGCCAGCAGCCCGAAAGGGATTCAGGGGGCGAGGCCTTACGAGCAGTACTTC	CASSPKGIQGARPYEQYF	NA	TRBD1	18	TRBV7-9	TRBJ2-7
TGCGCCAGCAGTGGAGGCCCCCAAGAGACCCAGTACTTC	CASSGGPQETQYF	NA	NA	13	TRBV10-1	TRBJ2-5
TGTGCCAGCAGCCAATCAGGGCTTTACGCCGAGCAGTACTTC	CASSQSGLYAEQYF	NA	NA	14	TRBV14	TRBJ2-7
TGTGCCAGCAGCTTACGGCGCCCGAACACCGGGGAGCTGTTTTTT	CASSLRRPNTGELFF	NA	NA	15	TRBV5-4	TRBJ2-2
TGCGCCAGCAGGGGCGGGAGGGATTACGAGCAGTACTTC	CASRGGRDYEQYF	NA	TRBD2	13	TRBV5-1	TRBJ2-7
TGTGCCATCAGTGAGTCGACTAGCACAGATACGCAGTATTTT	CAISESTSTDTQYF	once	NA	14	TRBV10-3	TRBJ2-3
TGCGCCAGCTACAGGGTTGGGGACCAAGAGACCCAGTACTTC	CASYRVGDQETQYF	NA	NA	14	TRBV5-1	TRBJ2-5